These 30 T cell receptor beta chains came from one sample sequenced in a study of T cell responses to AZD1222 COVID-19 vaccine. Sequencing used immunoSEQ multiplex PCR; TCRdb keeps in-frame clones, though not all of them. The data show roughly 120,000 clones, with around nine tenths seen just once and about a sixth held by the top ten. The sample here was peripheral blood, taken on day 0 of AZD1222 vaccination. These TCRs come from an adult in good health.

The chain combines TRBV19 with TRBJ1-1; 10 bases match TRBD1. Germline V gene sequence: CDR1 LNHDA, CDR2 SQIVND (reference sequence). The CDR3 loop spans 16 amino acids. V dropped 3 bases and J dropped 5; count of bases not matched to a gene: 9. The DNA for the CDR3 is TGTGCCAGTAGTATTCCGGGACAGGGGATTAGGACTGAAGCTTTCTTT. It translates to CASSIPGQGIRTEAFF.

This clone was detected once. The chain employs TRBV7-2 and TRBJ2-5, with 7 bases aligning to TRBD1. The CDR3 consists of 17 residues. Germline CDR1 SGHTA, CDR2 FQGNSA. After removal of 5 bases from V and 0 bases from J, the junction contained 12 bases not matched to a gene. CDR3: CASSPRDSFTYQETQYF. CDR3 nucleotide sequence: TGTGCCAGCAGCCCCCGGGACAGCTTTACGTACCAAGAGACCCAGTACTTC.

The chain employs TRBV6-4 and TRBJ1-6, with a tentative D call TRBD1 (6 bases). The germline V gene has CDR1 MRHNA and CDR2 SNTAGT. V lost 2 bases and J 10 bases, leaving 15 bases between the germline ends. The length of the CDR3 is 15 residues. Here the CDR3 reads CASSDRPGQPSPLHF. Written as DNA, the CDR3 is TGTGCCAGCAGTGACCGTCCGGGACAACCATCACCCCTCCACTTT.

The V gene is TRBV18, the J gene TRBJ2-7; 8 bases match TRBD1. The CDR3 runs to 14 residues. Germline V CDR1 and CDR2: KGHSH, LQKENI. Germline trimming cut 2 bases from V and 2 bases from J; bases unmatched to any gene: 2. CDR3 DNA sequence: TGTGCCAGCTCACCAGGGACAGGCCCCTACGAGCAGTACTTC. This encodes CASSPGTGPYEQYF.

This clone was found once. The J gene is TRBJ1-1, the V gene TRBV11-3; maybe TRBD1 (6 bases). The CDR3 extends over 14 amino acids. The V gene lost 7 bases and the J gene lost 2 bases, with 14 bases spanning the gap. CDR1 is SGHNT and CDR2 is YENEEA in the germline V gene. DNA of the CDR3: TGTGCCAGCACATTGGGGGGCAGTAACACTGAAGCTTTCTTT. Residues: CASTLGGSNTEAFF.

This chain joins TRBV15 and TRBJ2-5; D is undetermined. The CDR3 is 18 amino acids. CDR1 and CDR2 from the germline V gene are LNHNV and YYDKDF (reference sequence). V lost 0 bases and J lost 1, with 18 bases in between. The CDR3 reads CATSRDEVTGRPQETQYF. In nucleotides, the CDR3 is TGTGCCACCAGCAGAGATGAAGTCACTGGACGACCCCAAGAGACCCAGTACTTC.

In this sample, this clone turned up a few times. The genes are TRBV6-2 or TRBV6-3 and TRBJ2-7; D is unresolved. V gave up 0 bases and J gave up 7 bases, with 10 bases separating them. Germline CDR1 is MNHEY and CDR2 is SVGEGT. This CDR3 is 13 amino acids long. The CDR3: CASSYSNAREQYF. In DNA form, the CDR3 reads TGTGCCAGCAGTTACTCGAATGCTAGGGAGCAGTACTTC.

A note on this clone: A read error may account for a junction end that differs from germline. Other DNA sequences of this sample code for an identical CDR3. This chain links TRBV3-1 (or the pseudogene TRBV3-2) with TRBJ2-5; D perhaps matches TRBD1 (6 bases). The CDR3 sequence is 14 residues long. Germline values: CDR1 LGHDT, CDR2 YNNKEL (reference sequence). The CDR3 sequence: CASSQDPRGETQYF. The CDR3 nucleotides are TGTGCCAGCAGTCAAGATCCCAGGGGAGAGACCCAGTACTTC.

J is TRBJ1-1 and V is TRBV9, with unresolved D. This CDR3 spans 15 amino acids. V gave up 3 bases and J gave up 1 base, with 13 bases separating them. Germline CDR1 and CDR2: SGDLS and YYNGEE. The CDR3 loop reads CASSDQVDWNTEAFF. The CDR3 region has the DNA TGTGCCAGCAGCGACCAGGTTGATTGGAACACTGAAGCTTTCTTT. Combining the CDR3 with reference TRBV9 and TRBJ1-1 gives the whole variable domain DSGVTQTPKHLITATGQRVTLRCSPRSGDLSVYWYQQSLDQGLQFLIQYYNGEERAKGNILERFSAQQFPDLHSELNLSSLELGDSALYFCASSDQVDWNTEAFFGQGTRLTVV.

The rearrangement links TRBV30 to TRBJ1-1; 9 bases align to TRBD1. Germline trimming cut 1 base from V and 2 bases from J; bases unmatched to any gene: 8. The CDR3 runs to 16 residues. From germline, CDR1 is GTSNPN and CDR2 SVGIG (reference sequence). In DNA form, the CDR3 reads TGTGCCTGGAGTGGATTAGGACAGGGGCGAAACACTGAAGCTTTCTTT. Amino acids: CAWSGLGQGRNTEAFF.

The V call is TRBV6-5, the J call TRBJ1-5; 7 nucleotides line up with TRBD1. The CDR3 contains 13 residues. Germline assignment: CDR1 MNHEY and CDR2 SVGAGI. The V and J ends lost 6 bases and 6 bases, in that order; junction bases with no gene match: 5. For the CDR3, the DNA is TGTGCCAGCAGAGACAGGGACGCTCAGCCCCAGCATTTT. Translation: CASRDRDAQPQHF.

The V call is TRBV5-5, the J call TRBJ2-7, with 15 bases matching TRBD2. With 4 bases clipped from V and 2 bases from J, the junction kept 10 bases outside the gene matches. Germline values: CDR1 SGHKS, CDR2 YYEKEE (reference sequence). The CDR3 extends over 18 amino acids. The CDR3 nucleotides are TGTGCCAGCAGCCTATCCGGGACTAGCGGGAGGCCCCCCTACGAGCAGTACGTC. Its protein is CASSLSGTSGRPPYEQYV.

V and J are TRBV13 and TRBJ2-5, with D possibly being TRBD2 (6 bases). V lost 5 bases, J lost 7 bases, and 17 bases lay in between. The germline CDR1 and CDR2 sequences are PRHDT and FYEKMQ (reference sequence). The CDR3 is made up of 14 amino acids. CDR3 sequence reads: CASSERRAEGTQYF. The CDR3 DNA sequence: TGTGCCAGCAGCGAGCGGCGGGCGGAGGGGACCCAGTACTTC.

The CDR3 DNA follows: TGTGCCAGCAGCCAAGATACGGGCGGCTACACCTTC. This codes for CASSQDTGGYTF. The V and J genes are TRBV4-2 and TRBJ1-2; no reliable D call. The germline V and J ends were trimmed by 0 bases and 8 bases, with 7 bases remaining between them. The CDR3 has 12 amino acids. CDR1 LGHNA and CDR2 YNFKEQ come from the germline V gene.

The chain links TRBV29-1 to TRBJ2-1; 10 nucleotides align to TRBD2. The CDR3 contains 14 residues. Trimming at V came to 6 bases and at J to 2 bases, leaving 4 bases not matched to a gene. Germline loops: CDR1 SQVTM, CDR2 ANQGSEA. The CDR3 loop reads CSVATSGTYNEQFF. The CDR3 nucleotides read TGCAGCGTGGCAACTAGCGGGACCTACAATGAGCAGTTCTTC.

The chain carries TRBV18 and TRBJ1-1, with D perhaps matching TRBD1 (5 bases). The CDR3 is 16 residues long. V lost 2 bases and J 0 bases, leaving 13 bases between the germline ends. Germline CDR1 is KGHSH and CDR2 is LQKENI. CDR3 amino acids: CASSPGGRVMNTEAFF. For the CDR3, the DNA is TGTGCCAGCTCACCAGGGGGACGGGTTATGAACACTGAAGCTTTCTTT.

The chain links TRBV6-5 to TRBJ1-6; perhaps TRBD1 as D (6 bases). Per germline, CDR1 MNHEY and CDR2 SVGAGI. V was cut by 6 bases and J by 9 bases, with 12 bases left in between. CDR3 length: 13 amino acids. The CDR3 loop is CASRLDRSSPLHF. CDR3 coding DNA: TGTGCCAGCAGGTTAGACAGGTCTTCACCCCTCCACTTT.

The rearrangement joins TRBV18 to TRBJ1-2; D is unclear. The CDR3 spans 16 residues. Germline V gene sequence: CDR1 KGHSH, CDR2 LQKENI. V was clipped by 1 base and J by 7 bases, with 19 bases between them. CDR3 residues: CASSPLFGPEPLGYTF. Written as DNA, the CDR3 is TGTGCCAGCTCACCACTTTTTGGGCCGGAACCCCTTGGCTACACCTTC.

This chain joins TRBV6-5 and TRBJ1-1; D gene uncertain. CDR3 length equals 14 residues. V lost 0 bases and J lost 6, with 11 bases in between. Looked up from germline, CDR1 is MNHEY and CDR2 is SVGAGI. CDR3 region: CASSYSSWVPEAFF. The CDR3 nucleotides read TGTGCCAGCAGTTACTCGAGTTGGGTCCCTGAAGCTTTCTTT.

CDR3 nucleotides: TGTGCCAGCAGCTTAGTGGCGGGAAACACCATATATTTT. Residues: CASSLVAGNTIYF. V is TRBV11-2 and J is TRBJ1-3; unclear D gene. V dropped 1 base and J dropped 4 bases, with 5 bases sitting between them. Germline V gene sequence: CDR1 SGHAT, CDR2 FQNNGV. The length of the CDR3 is 13 residues.

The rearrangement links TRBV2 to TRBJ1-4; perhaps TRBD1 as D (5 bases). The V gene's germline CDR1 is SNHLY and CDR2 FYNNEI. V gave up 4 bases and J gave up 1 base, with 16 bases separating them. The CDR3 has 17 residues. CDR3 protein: CASSGEGLGRTNEKLFF. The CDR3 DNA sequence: TGTGCCAGCAGTGGTGAGGGTTTGGGGCGAACTAATGAAAAACTGTTTTTT. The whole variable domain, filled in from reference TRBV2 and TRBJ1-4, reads EPEVTQTPSHQVTQMGQEVILRCVPISNHLYFYWYRQILGQKVEFLVSFYNNEISEKSEIFDDQFSVERPDGSNFTLKIRSTKLEDSAMYFCASSGEGLGRTNEKLFFGSGTQLSVL.

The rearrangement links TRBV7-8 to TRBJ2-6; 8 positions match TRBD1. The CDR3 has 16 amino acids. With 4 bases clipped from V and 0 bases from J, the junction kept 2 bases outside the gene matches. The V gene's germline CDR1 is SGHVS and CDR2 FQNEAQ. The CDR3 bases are TGTGCCAGCAGCTCCAGGGGGCGCTCTGGGGCCAACGTCCTGACTTTC. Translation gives CASSSRGRSGANVLTF.

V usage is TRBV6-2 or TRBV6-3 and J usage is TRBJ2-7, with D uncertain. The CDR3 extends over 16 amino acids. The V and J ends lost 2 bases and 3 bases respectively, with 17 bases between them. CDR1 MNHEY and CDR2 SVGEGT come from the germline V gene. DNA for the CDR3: TGTGCCAGCAGTTACCGTGGGTCCAGACTTCGCTACGAGCAGTACTTC. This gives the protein CASSYRGSRLRYEQYF.

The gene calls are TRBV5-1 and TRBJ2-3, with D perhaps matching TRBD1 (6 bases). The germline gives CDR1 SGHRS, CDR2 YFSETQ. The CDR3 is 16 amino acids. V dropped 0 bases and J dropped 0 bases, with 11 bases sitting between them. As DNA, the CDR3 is TGCGCCAGCAGCTTGGGGGGACACCTAAGCACAGATACGCAGTATTTT. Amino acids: CASSLGGHLSTDTQYF. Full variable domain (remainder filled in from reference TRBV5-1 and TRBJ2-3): KAGVTQTPRYLIKTRGQQVTLSCSPISGHRSVSWYQQTPGQGLQFLFEYFSETQRNKGNFPGRFSGRQFSNSRSEMNVSTLELGDSALYLCASSLGGHLSTDTQYFGPGTRLTVL.

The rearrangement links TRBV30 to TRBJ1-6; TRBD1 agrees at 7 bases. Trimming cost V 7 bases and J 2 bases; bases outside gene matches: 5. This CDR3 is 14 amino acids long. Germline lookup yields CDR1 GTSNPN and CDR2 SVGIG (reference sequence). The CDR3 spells CAYRGRAYNSPLHF. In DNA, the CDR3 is TGTGCCTATAGGGGGCGCGCCTATAATTCACCCCTCCACTTT.

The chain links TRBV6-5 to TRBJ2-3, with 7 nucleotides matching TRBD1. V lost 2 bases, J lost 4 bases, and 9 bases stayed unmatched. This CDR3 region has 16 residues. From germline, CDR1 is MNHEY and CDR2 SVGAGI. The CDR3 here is CASSYDQGGGSDTQYF. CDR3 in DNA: TGTGCCAGCAGTTACGATCAAGGGGGCGGGTCAGATACGCAGTATTTT.

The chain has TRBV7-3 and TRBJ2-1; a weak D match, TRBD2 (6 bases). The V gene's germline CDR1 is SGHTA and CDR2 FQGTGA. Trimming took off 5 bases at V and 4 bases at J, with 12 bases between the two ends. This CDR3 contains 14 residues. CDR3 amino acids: CASSADRGYNEQFF. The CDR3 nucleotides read TGTGCCAGCAGCGCTGACCGGGGGTACAATGAGCAGTTCTTC.

This CDR3 reads CASNLVPGELFF. The DNA for the CDR3 is TGTGCCAGTAATCTGGTCCCCGGGGAGCTGTTTTTT. The rearrangement joins TRBV19 to TRBJ2-2, with D unresolved. The V end lost 7 bases, the J end lost 6 bases, and 9 bases lay between the germline ends. This CDR3 has 12 amino acids. Germline V CDR1 and CDR2: LNHDA, SQIVND (reference sequence).

CDR3 amino acids: CAWRPVSSYNEQFF. The CDR3 bases are TGTGCCTGGAGGCCGGTAAGCTCCTACAATGAGCAGTTCTTC. This rearrangement joins TRBV30 to TRBJ2-1; no clear D. Trimming took off 3 bases at V and 0 bases at J, with 9 bases between the two ends. The CDR3 runs to 14 residues. CDR1 and CDR2 from the germline V gene are GTSNPN and SVGIG (reference sequence). The variable domain in full, completed from reference TRBV30 and TRBJ2-1, reads SQTIHQWPATLVQPVGSPLSLECTVEGTSNPNLYWYRQAAGRGLQLLFYSVGIGQISSEVPQNLSASRPQDRQFILSSKKLLLSDSGFYLCAWRPVSSYNEQFFGPGTRLTVL.

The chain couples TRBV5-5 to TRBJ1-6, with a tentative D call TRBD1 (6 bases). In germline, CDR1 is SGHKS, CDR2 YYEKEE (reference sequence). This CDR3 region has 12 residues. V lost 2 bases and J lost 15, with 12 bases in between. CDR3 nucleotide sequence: TGTGCCAGCAGCTTACAGGGACGCATCCTCCACTTT. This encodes CASSLQGRILHF.